A single sample gave rise to the 27 T cell receptor beta chains below, sequenced in a study of technical replicates of blood from a few donors. TCRdb's table, derived via immunoSEQ multiplex PCR, lists solely in-frame clones and lacks some. This table has about 82,000 clones, 96% appearing once. Sequenced: T cells isolated from PBMCs. The origin of the receptors is a human donor in good health.

The V gene is TRBV6-5, the J gene TRBJ1-5, with D possibly TRBD1 on 5 matching bases. The V and J ends lost 5 bases and 4 bases respectively, with 15 bases between them. The germline V gene has CDR1 MNHEY and CDR2 SVGAGI. The CDR3 has 15 residues. CDR3 nucleotide sequence: TGTGCCAGCAGTCTCGACATCCGGGGGAATCAGCCCCAGCATTTT. Residues: CASSLDIRGNQPQHF.

The V call is TRBV6-1, the J call TRBJ1-2, with TRBD1 matching 8 bases. The germline V gene encodes CDR1 MNHNS and CDR2 SASEGT. The CDR3 extends over 14 amino acids. The ends lost 7 bases at V and 5 bases at J; junction bases unmatched: 9. In DNA, the CDR3 is TGTGCCAGCAAGACAGGGGTTTACGGGTATGGCTACACCTTC. This encodes CASKTGVYGYGYTF.

The chain joins TRBV30 to TRBJ2-7; no firm D call. Trimming cost V 1 base and J 4 bases, with 8 bases left between them. In germline, CDR1 is GTSNPN, CDR2 SVGIG (reference sequence). The CDR3 consists of 12 residues. This CDR3 reads CAWSGRRYEQYF. The CDR3 DNA sequence: TGTGCCTGGAGTGGTCGTAGATACGAGCAGTACTTC.

The gene calls are TRBV7-9 and TRBJ2-4; D possibly corresponds to TRBD1 (6 bases). The CDR3 is made up of 15 amino acids. Between the trimmed V and J ends, which lost 8 bases and 0 bases, there was a span of 14 bases. Germline CDR1 is SEHNR and CDR2 is FQNEAQ (reference sequence). The CDR3 loop reads CASQQGELAKNIQYF. DNA for the CDR3: TGTGCCAGCCAACAGGGAGAACTAGCCAAAAACATTCAGTACTTC.

The CDR3 loop is CASCGGSVNTEAFF. The CDR3 DNA is TGCGCCAGCTGCGGGGGCAGTGTGAACACTGAAGCTTTCTTT. The V call is TRBV5-1, the J call TRBJ1-1, with D possibly matching TRBD1 (6 bases). The CDR3 is 14 residues long. Trimming removed 7 bases from V and 0 bases from J, with 13 bases in between. Germline V gene sequence: CDR1 SGHRS, CDR2 YFSETQ. The full variable domain, rest sourced from reference TRBV5-1 and TRBJ1-1, is KAGVTQTPRYLIKTRGQQVTLSCSPISGHRSVSWYQQTPGQGLQFLFEYFSETQRNKGNFPGRFSGRQFSNSRSEMNVSTLELGDSALYLCASCGGSVNTEAFFGQGTRLTVV.

V gene TRBV29-1 combines with J gene TRBJ2-7, with TRBD1 matching over 10 bases. The germline CDR1 and CDR2 sequences are SQVTM and ANQGSEA. The trim removed 6 bases at V and 6 bases at J, leaving 5 bases unmatched. This CDR3 is 12 amino acids long. The CDR3 reads CSVSTGGLEQYF. DNA of the CDR3: TGCAGCGTGTCGACAGGGGGCCTCGAGCAGTACTTC.

The chain couples TRBV18 to TRBJ1-1, with unresolved D. Between the trimmed V and J ends, which lost 2 bases and 2 bases, there was a span of 12 bases. Germline V gives CDR1 KGHSH, CDR2 LQKENI. The CDR3 has 15 amino acids. The CDR3 spells CASSPYAGRNTEAFF. The CDR3 DNA follows: TGTGCCAGCTCACCATACGCCGGGAGAAACACTGAAGCTTTCTTT.

This rearrangement joins TRBV6-6 to TRBJ2-7; D call uncertain. The germline V gene encodes CDR1 MNHNY and CDR2 SVGAGI (reference sequence). Deletions cut 3 bases from V and 3 bases from J, with 15 bases between. CDR3 length equals 15 residues. CDR3 in DNA: TGTGCCAGCAGTTATGCTCCTAACAGTAACTACGAGCAGTACTTC. This translates into CASSYAPNSNYEQYF.

This chain joins TRBV7-3 and TRBJ2-1, with a tentative D call TRBD2 (5 bases). Trimming removed 1 base from V and 8 bases from J, with 12 bases in between. This CDR3 is 14 amino acids long. CDR1 and CDR2 from the germline V gene are SGHTA and FQGTGA. The CDR3 DNA is TGTGCCAGCAGCTTAAATCTAGCCGGGCATGAGCAGTTCTTC. This gives the protein CASSLNLAGHEQFF.

This clone appeared a single time. The chain employs TRBV5-1 and TRBJ2-1; D is unresolved. Per the germline V gene, CDR1 is SGHRS and CDR2 is YFSETQ. V was shortened by 6 bases and J by 5 bases, with 9 bases between the two germline ends. The CDR3 length is 12 residues. CDR3 in amino acids: CASNLLDNEQFF. Written as DNA, the CDR3 is TGCGCCAGCAATTTACTTGACAATGAGCAGTTCTTC.

The rearrangement joins TRBV5-4 to TRBJ2-3; TRBD1 might be the D (5 bases). CDR1 is SGHNT, CDR2 YYREEE, per germline (reference sequence). Trimming pared 4 bases from V and 2 bases from J, leaving 11 bases between. CDR3 length equals 14 residues. The CDR3 sequence: CASSIDSFTDTQYF. Written as DNA, the CDR3 is TGTGCCAGCAGCATTGACAGCTTCACAGATACGCAGTATTTT. Full variable domain (remainder filled in from reference TRBV5-4 and TRBJ2-3): ETGVTQSPTHLIKTRGQQVTLRCSSQSGHNTVSWYQQALGQGPQFIFQYYREEENGRGNFPPRFSGLQFPNYSSELNVNALELDDSALYLCASSIDSFTDTQYFGPGTRLTVL.

The V call is TRBV6-5, the J call TRBJ2-7; D ambiguous. The CDR3 loop spans 11 amino acids. Germline V gene sequence: CDR1 MNHEY, CDR2 SVGAGI. Deletions cut 6 bases from V and 6 bases from J, with 9 bases between. The CDR3 reads CASSSGVEQYF. CDR3 sequence (DNA): TGTGCCAGCAGCTCGGGTGTCGAGCAGTACTTC.

In DNA, the CDR3 is TGTGCCAGCAGTGAATTTGAGACAGGGTATGAGCAGTACTTC. It codes for CASSEFETGYEQYF. The chain uses TRBV6-1 and TRBJ2-7, with 7 bases lining up with TRBD1. The CDR3 totals 14 residues. V lost 2 bases to trimming and J lost 7 bases; unmatched junction nucleotides: 8. CDR1 is MNHNS, CDR2 SASEGT, per germline.

This clone was observed a few times. The V gene is TRBV5-1, the J gene TRBJ1-1, with no clear D. The ends were cut back, 2 bases at V and 7 bases at J, with 15 bases in the middle. The length of the CDR3 is 14 residues. Germline loops: CDR1 SGHRS, CDR2 YFSETQ. The CDR3 DNA follows: TGCGCCAGCAGCTTTAGTGTCAGCCGGGATGAAGCTTTCTTT. Translation gives CASSFSVSRDEAFF.

This clone was counted a single time. The V gene is TRBV9, the J gene TRBJ2-3; 12 positions match TRBD1. V gave up 3 bases and J gave up 8 bases; unmatched junction bases: 7. This CDR3 is built from 15 residues. The germline gives CDR1 SGDLS, CDR2 YYNGEE. The CDR3 nucleotides read TGTGCCAGCAGCGCGGGACAGGGGGCGCAGGGTACGCAGTATTTT. It specifies CASSAGQGAQGTQYF.

The chain carries TRBV5-1 and TRBJ1-5; unclear D gene. Germline CDR1 is SGHRS and CDR2 is YFSETQ. This CDR3 is 14 amino acids long. V lost 4 bases, J lost 4 bases, and 12 bases lay in between. Written as DNA, the CDR3 is TGCGCCAGCAGCCTTGGGGAGTTAAATCAGCCCCAGCATTTT. Protein sequence: CASSLGELNQPQHF.

The chain couples TRBV7-9 to TRBJ2-7; a possible D gene is TRBD2 (6 bases). V gave up 5 bases and J gave up 3 bases, with 14 bases separating them. The germline V gene encodes CDR1 SEHNR and CDR2 FQNEAQ (reference sequence). The length of the CDR3 is 14 residues. CDR3 sequence: CASSPAGSSYEQYF. The CDR3 nucleotides read TGTGCCAGCAGCCCCGCCGGGAGCAGCTACGAGCAGTACTTC. The full variable domain, rest sourced from reference TRBV7-9 and TRBJ2-7, is DTGVSQNPRHKITKRGQNVTFRCDPISEHNRLYWYRQTLGQGPEFLTYFQNEAQLEKSRLLSDRFSAERPKGSFSTLEIQRTEQGDSAMYLCASSPAGSSYEQYFGPGTRLTVT.

CDR3 protein: CASSQAVEITEAFF. As DNA, the CDR3 is TGTGCCAGCAGCCAAGCAGTGGAGATCACTGAAGCTTTCTTT. The chain couples TRBV14 to TRBJ1-1; D gene uncertain. CDR3 length: 14 residues. V was cut by 1 base and J by 4 bases, with 10 bases left in between. CDR1 and CDR2 (germline): SGHDN, FVKESK. Filled out from reference TRBV14 and TRBJ1-1, the complete variable domain reads EAGVTQFPSHSVIEKGQTVTLRCDPISGHDNLYWYRRVMGKEIKFLLHFVKESKQDESGMPNNRFLAERTGGTYSTLKVQPAELEDSGVYFCASSQAVEITEAFFGQGTRLTVV.

This clone was found once. Written as DNA, the CDR3 is TGTGCCAGCAGGTTTATCTATGGCTACACCTTC. Translated: CASRFIYGYTF. This chain uses TRBV6-6 with TRBJ1-2, with D unresolved. The V and J ends lost 6 bases and 4 bases respectively, with 6 bases between them. The CDR3 spans 11 residues. Per germline, CDR1 MNHNY and CDR2 SVGAGI (reference sequence).

The chain is built from TRBV9 and TRBJ2-5; 7 positions agree with TRBD1. V lost 0 bases to trimming and J lost 9 bases; unmatched junction nucleotides: 5. There are 13 residues in the CDR3. CDR1 is SGDLS, CDR2 YYNGEE, per germline. CDR3 nucleotide sequence: TGTGCCAGCAGCGTAGACCGGGACAGTCCCCAGTACTTC. Translated, it gives CASSVDRDSPQYF.

The chain links TRBV13 to TRBJ1-2, with D possibly being TRBD1 (6 bases). The CDR3 is made up of 14 amino acids. Per the germline V gene, CDR1 is PRHDT and CDR2 is FYEKMQ (reference sequence). Trimming stripped 5 bases from V and 4 bases from J, with 14 bases between. The CDR3 spells CASSHREHAYGYTF. The DNA for the CDR3 is TGTGCCAGCAGCCACAGGGAACATGCCTATGGCTACACCTTC.

J is TRBJ2-1 and V is TRBV14; D is perhaps TRBD1 (5 bases). The CDR3 runs 14 residues. Trimming pared 0 bases from V and 10 bases from J, leaving 13 bases between. CDR1 SGHDN and CDR2 FVKESK come from the germline V gene. The CDR3 DNA sequence: TGTGCCAGCAGCCAAGAAGGGGCGAGATACGAGCAGTTCTTC. It yields the protein CASSQEGARYEQFF.

This clone was seen a single time. The chain couples TRBV5-1 to TRBJ2-7; 9 bases line up with TRBD1. With V trimmed by 4 bases and J by 4 bases, 9 bases remained unmatched. The CDR3 is 15 amino acids. Germline assignment: CDR1 SGHRS and CDR2 YFSETQ. CDR3 sequence (DNA): TGCGCCAGCAGCCCCCTCGGGACAGGGAATTACGAGCAGTACTTC. Amino acids: CASSPLGTGNYEQYF.

V usage is TRBV27 and J usage is TRBJ1-1; 7 positions match TRBD1. Germline CDR1 reads MNHEY; CDR2 reads SMNVEV (reference sequence). This CDR3 spans 12 amino acids. The V segment lost 5 bases and the J segment 4 bases; nucleotides outside the gene matches: 1. The CDR3 DNA reads as TGTGCCAGCAGTAAGGGGGCCACTGAAGCTTTCTTT. As protein: CASSKGATEAFF.

The genes are TRBV7-9 and TRBJ1-2; 7 positions match TRBD1. From germline, CDR1 is SEHNR and CDR2 FQNEAQ (reference sequence). Germline trimming cut 5 bases from V and 2 bases from J; bases unmatched to any gene: 5. The CDR3 consists of 14 residues. Here the CDR3 DNA reads TGTGCCAGCAGCCCGACAGGGTTAAACTATGGCTACACCTTC. Its protein product is CASSPTGLNYGYTF.

This rearrangement joins TRBV6-1 to TRBJ1-3, with D unresolved. Trimming removed 3 bases from V and 9 bases from J, with 9 bases in between. Germline V gene sequence: CDR1 MNHNS, CDR2 SASEGT. The CDR3 runs to 12 residues. CDR3 nucleotides: TGTGCCAGCAGTGATTCTTTTTTCACCATATATTTT. Its protein is CASSDSFFTIYF.

In this sample, this clone turned up a few times. The chain uses TRBV7-3 and TRBJ1-2; TRBD1 aligns across 9 bases. Per germline, CDR1 SGHTA and CDR2 FQGTGA. The CDR3 has 13 amino acids. V was clipped by 8 bases and J by 1 base; unmatched bases: 2. DNA of the CDR3: TGTGCCAGCGGGACAGGGCTTAACTATGGCTACACCTTC. Its protein product is CASGTGLNYGYTF. Full variable domain (missing parts from reference TRBV7-3 and TRBJ1-2): GAGVSQTPSNKVTEKGKYVELRCDPISGHTALYWYRQSLGQGPEFLIYFQGTGAADDSGLPNDRFFAVRPEGSVSTLKIQRTERGDSAVYLCASGTGLNYGYTFGSGTRLTVV.